The entry below gives a single TCR beta chain sequence along with its context. Primers: 60 Vbeta forward and 13 Jbeta reverse. Generated by immunoSEQ multiplex PCR, the TCRdb table keeps only in-frame clones and is missing some. Of over 150,000 clones in the sample, about 77% were seen once. The data originate from a study of cytomegalovirus exposure and HLA in healthy donors. The CDR3 consists of 14 residues. V lost 5 bases to trimming and J lost 1 base, with 11 bases between them. Germline lookup yields CDR1 SEHNR and CDR2 FQNEAQ (reference sequence). The sequenced sample was PBMCs. This chain links TRBV7-9 with TRBJ2-5; the D is unclear. The sequence derives from a woman aged 50 to 60 in good health and CMV-seronegative. The CDR3 bases are TGTGCCAGCAGCATCAGGATGACCCAAGAGACCCAGTACTTC. This gives the protein CASSIRMTQETQYF.